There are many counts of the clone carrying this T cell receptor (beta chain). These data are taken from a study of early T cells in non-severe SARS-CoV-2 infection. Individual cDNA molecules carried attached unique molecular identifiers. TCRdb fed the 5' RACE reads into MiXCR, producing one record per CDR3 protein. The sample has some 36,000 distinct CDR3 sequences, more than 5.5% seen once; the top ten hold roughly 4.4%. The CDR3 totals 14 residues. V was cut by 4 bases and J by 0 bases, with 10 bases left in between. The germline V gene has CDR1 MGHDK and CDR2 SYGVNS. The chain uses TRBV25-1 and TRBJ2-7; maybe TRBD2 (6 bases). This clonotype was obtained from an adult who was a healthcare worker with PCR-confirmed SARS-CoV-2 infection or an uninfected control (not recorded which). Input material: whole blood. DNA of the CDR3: TGTGCCAGCAGTGCTAGGGACTCCTCCTACGAGCAGTACTTC. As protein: CASSARDSSYEQYF.